Listed below are T cell receptor beta chains from one sample, sequenced in a study of early stage breast cancer tumors. The table came from immunoSEQ multiplex PCR; TCRdb's copy has only in-frame clones and leaves some out. The table lists fewer than 30,000 clones, roughly 55% of them singletons. Sequencing was done on a sample of breast tumor tissue. These receptors were collected from a person between 50 and 60 years old with breast cancer. Each CDR3 is given with its conserved first and last residue. D genes are given only for firm matches. Not every row has a clone size; where given, it reads once, few, many or a size class.

V gene	clone size	D gene	J gene	CDR3 DNA	CDR3 protein
TRBV5-1	-	TRBD2	TRBJ2-5	TGCGCCAGCAGCTCTTATAGCGGGAGGGCCAGGGAGACCCAGTACTTC	CASSSYSGRARETQYF
TRBV18	medium-sized	-	TRBJ2-7	TGTGCCAGCTCACCACCGGGGGCCGTCTACGAGCAGTACTTC	CASSPPGAVYEQYF
TRBV19	-	-	TRBJ2-5	TGTGCCAGTACCGTTGGACTAGAGGGGGGAGAGACCCAGTACTTC	CASTVGLEGGETQYF
TRBV9	-	TRBD2	TRBJ2-7	TGTGCCAGCAGCGTAGATAGCGGGAGCTCCTACGAGCAGTACTTC	CASSVDSGSSYEQYF
TRBV7-2	few	TRBD1	TRBJ2-5	TGTGCCAGCAGCTTATTGACAGGGTCGGAGACCCAGTACTTC	CASSLLTGSETQYF
TRBV4-1	-	TRBD1	TRBJ1-2	TGCGCCAGCAGCCAAGATCCCTTGGGACAGGGCTGGCGGGGCTACACCTTC	CASSQDPLGQGWRGYTF
TRBV2	few	-	TRBJ2-2	TGTGCCAGCAGTCGTCAAACACAGAACACCGGGGAGCTGTTTTTT	CASSRQTQNTGELFF
TRBV6-1	-	TRBD1	TRBJ1-1	TGTGCCAGCAGTCCCGGACAGGGGAGTGAAGCTTTCTTT	CASSPGQGSEAFF
TRBV2	-	-	TRBJ1-4	TGTGCCAGCAGTTACAGCGGGATGGCTGAAAAACTGTTTTTT	CASSYSGMAEKLFF
TRBV9	-	-	TRBJ2-5	TGTGCCAGCAGCGTAGTTGGCAGGGGCGAGACCCAGTACTTC	CASSVVGRGETQYF
TRBV18	-	-	TRBJ2-2	TGTGCCAGCTCACGTTTAGACCTTAATCCCCCGGAGCTGTTTTTT	CASSRLDLNPPELFF
TRBV19	-	-	TRBJ2-7	TGTGCCACCTCCGGGTCCTACGAGCAGTACTTC	CATSGSYEQYF
TRBV7-3	-	-	TRBJ2-2	TGTGCCAGCAGCTTATTGGGAAACACCGGGGAGCTGTTTTTT	CASSLLGNTGELFF
TRBV2	-	TRBD1	TRBJ1-5	TGTGCCAGCAGTCTCGGACAGGGAGGGCCTTTAGGGCCCCAGCATTTT	CASSLGQGGPLGPQHF
TRBV29-1	few	TRBD1	TRBJ1-2	TGCAGCGCCCGAGGACAGGGATTCTATGGCTACACCTTC	CSARGQGFYGYTF
TRBV14	-	-	TRBJ2-3	TGTGCCAGCAGCCCGGACAAATCCTACTTGGTAGAAACAGATACGCAGTATTTT	CASSPDKSYLVETDTQYF
TRBV15	once	-	TRBJ2-7	TGTGCCACCAGCAGAGGTGTTCAGGGGTTGGACGAGCAGTACTTC	CATSRGVQGLDEQYF
TRBV21-1	-	-	TRBJ1-2	TGTGCCAGCAGCACCATAAGGTCGGGCTATGGCTACACCTTC	CASSTIRSGYGYTF
TRBV11-2	-	TRBD1	TRBJ2-7	TGTGCCAGCAGCTCCCAAACCGGGACAGGGGCGCCCGAGCAGTACTTC	CASSSQTGTGAPEQYF
TRBV9	-	TRBD2	TRBJ2-2	TGTGCCAGCAGCGTAGCGGGAGGTGACACCGGGGAGCTGTTTTTT	CASSVAGGDTGELFF
TRBV5-1	-	-	TRBJ1-3	TGCGCCAGCAGCTTGGCAGGGGAATTATATTTT	CASSLAGELYF
TRBV5-1	few	TRBD1	TRBJ1-4	TGCGCCAGCAGCTTGGGACAGGGGGCAACTAATGAAAAACTGTTTTTT	CASSLGQGATNEKLFF
TRBV7-9	once	TRBD2	TRBJ2-1	TGTGCCAGCAGCCGGATAGGACTAGCAGCGCCTTGGCAGTTCTTC	CASSRIGLAAPWQFF
TRBV30	-	TRBD2	TRBJ2-1	TGTGCCTGGAGGGCGGGAGGGTATGAGCAGTTCTTC	CAWRAGGYEQFF
TRBV19	-	TRBD2	TRBJ2-1	TGTGCCAGTAGTGGACTAGCGGGAAATAATGAGCAGTTCTTC	CASSGLAGNNEQFF
TRBV19	few	TRBD2	TRBJ2-1	TGTGCCAGTAGTATAGCCGGGGGGGACTTCTCCTACAATGAGCAGTTCTTC	CASSIAGGDFSYNEQFF
TRBV12-5	few	-	TRBJ1-1	TGTGCTAGTGGTTTGGGACAGGCGAACACTGAAGCTTTCTTT	CASGLGQANTEAFF
TRBV7-3	-	TRBD1	TRBJ2-2	TGTGCCAGCAGCTCCTCCAGGACAGGGCCGAACACCGGGGAGCTGTTTTTT	CASSSSRTGPNTGELFF
TRBV28	-	-	TRBJ1-4	TGTGCCAGCAGCACCCCGAGGGCAACTAATGAAAAACTGTTTTTT	CASSTPRATNEKLFF